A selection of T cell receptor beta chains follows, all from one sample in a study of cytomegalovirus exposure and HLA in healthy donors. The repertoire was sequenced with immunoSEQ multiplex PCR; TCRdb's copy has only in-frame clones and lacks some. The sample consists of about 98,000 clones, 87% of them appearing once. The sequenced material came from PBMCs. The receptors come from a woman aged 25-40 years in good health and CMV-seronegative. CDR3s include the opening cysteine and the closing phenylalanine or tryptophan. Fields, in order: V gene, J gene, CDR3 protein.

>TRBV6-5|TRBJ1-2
CASKLMSAYGYTF
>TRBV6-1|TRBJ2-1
CASIWTSGNEQFF
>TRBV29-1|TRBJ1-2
CSVGVGAGHYGYTF
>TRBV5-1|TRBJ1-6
CASSWDRASPLHF
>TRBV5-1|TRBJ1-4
CASSTPPSGQDSSTNEKLFF
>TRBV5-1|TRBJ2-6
CASSLAGSSGANVLTF
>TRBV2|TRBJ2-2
CATSGQGTGELFF
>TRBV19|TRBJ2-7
CASVGQGADEQYF
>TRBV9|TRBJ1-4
CASSGDRLGEKLFF
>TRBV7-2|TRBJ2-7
CASSVSGSSYEQYF
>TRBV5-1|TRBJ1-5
CASSLGQGPYSNQPQHF
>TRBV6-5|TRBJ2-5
CASSWGGGGETQYF
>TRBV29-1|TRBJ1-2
CSVELTVPTADYGYTF
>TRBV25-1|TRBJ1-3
CASMAGFPRGNTIYF
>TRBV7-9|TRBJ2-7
CASSSADRGRPYEQYF
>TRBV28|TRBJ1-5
CASSFREGQPQHF
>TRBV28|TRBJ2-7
CASSLFQGLAGSYEQYF
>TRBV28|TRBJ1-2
CASRPTGVNYGYTF
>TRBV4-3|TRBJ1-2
CASSQDRGLYGYTF
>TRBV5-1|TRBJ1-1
CASSLTVNTEAFF
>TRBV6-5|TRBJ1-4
CATGDGYSTNEKLFF
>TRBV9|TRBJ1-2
CASSVGAGEGYTF
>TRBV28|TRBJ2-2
CASSLWTGYTGELFF
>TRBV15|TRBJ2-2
CATTLGTGGTGELFF
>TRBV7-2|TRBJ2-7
CASSFSREQYF
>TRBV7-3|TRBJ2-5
CASSLLSQETQYF
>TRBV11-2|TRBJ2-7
CASSFDWLAGASYEQYF
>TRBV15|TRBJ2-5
CATSRDLEEETQYF
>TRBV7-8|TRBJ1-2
CASSLPIGTVNYGYTF
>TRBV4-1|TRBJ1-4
CASSPPDSATNEKLFF
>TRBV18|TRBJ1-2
CASSRRLTTDSTRGYTF
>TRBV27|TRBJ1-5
CASSSEGVHSNQPQHF
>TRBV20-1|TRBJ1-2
CSQGNGYTF
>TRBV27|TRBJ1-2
CASSFLSDRMPGYTF
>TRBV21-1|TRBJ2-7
CASRRTELRAREQYF
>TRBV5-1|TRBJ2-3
CASSFYGGPSTDTQYF
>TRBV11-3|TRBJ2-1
CASSFGGPQGGNEQFF
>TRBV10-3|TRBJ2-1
CAISGTTVNEQFF
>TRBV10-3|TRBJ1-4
CASGETNEKLFF
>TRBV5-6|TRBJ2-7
CASRGRDRSGTYEQYF
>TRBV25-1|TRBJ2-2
CASSEYRGTGELFF
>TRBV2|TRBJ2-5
CASRAAGLAGQETQYF
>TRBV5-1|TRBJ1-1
CASSRSGQLNTEAFF
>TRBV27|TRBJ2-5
CASRTWGGGQETQYF
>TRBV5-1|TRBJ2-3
CASSPPSTSGPGDTQYF
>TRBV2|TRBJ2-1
CASSEVGGRQFF
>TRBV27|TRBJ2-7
CASSYRPLGAGGPNEQYF
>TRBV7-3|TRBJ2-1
CASSLSGLRQGFNEQFF
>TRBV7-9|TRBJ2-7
CASSSLGKLYEQYF
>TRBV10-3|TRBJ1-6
CAISERTGRHSPLHF
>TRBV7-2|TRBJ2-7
CASSLLSGSGYEQYF
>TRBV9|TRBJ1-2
CASSVASGQIYGYTF
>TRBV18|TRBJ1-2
CASSRQELNYGYTF
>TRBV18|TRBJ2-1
CASSLTSGKDNEQFF
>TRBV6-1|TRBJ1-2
CAISAASGRNYGYTF